This T cell receptor (beta chain) originates from a study of metastatic and nonmetastatic thyroid tumors. Study information: Thyroid patients, malignant and benign, had repertoires compared across blood and tumor or nodule tissue.

CDR1 and CDR2 (germline): LNHDA, SQIVND (reference sequence). This CDR3 has 13 residues. TCRdb called clones again from the PCR reads with MiXCR. Of 20,000 or so clones detected, roughly 23% appear once; the ten largest clones hold roughly two thirds. Nobody among the patients had been given any treatment before thyroid surgery. About this clone: The junction does not match germline at one end; this may be a read error.

Sequenced input: blood. This chain uses TRBV19 with TRBJ1-5, with a weak D call TRBD1 (6 bases). This TCR derives from a male donor with papillary thyroid cancer or a benign thyroid nodule (not recorded which). Some clones in this sample may be carry-over from other donors' samples. The CDR3 sequence is CASSDRINQTQHF. CDR3 nucleotides: TGTGCCAGTAGTGACAGGATCAATCAGACCCAGCATTTT.